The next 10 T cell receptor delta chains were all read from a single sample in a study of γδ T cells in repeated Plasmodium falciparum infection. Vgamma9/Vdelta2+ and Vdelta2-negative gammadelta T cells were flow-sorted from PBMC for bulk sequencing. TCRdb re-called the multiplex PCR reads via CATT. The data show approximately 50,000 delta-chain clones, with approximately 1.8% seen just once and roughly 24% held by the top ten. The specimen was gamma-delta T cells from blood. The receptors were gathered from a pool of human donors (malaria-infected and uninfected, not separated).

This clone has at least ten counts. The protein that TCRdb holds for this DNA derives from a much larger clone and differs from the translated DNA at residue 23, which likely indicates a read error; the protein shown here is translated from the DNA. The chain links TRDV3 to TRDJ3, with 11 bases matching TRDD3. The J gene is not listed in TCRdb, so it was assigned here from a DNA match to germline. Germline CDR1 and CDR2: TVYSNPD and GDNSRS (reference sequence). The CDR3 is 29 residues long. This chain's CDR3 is CAFPVPSYPRSANYWGIIVGAWGTRQMFF. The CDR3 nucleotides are TGTGCCTTCCCCGTGCCTTCCTACCCCAGATCCGCCAATTACTGGGGGATAATCGTCGGGGCCTGGGGCACCCGACAGATGTTTTTC.

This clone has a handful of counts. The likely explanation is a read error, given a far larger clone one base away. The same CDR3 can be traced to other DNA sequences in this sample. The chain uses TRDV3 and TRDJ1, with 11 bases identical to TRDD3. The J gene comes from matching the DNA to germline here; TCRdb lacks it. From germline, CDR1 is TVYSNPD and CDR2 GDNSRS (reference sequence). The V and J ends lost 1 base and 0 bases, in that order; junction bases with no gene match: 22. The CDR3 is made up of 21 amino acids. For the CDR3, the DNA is TGTGCCTTTATCCATCCTACGCACTGGGGGATAACGACGATTTACACCGATAAACTCATCTTT. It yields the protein CAFIHPTHWGITTIYTDKLIF.

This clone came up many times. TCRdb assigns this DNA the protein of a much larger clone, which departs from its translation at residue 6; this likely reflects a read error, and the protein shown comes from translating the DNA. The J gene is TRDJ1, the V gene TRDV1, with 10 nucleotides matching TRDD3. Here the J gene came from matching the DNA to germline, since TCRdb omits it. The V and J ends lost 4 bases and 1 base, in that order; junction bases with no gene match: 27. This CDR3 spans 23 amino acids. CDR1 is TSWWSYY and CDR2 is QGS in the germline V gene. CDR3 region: CALGVGVFLPGGYAGIGTDKLIF. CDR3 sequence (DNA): TGTGCTCTTGGGGTTGGCGTCTTCCTACCGGGGGGATACGCGGGCATCGGCACCGATAAACTCATCTTT.

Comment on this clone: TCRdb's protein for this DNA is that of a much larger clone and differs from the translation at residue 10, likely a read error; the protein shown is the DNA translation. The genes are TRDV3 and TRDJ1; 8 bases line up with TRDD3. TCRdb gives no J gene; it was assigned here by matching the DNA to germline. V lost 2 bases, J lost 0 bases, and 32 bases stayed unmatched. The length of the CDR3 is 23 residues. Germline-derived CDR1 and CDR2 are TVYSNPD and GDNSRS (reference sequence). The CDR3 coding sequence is TGTGCCTTTCCCGGGCCCCCTACTGGGGGTAGTAGCTACCTTTTTTTGTACACCGATAAACTCATCTTT. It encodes CAFPGPPTGGSSYLFLYTDKLIF.

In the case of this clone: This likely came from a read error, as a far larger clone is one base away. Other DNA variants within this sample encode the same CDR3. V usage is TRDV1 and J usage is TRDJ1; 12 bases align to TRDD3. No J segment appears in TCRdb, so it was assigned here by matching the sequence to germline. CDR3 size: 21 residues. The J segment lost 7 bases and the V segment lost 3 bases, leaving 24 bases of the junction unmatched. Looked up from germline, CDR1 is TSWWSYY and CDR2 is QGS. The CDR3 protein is CALGDPLLSSWGIRGLGKLIF. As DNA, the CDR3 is TGTGCTCTTGGGGATCCTCTTCTATCCAGCTGGGGGATACGTGGTCTTGGTAAACTCATCTTT.

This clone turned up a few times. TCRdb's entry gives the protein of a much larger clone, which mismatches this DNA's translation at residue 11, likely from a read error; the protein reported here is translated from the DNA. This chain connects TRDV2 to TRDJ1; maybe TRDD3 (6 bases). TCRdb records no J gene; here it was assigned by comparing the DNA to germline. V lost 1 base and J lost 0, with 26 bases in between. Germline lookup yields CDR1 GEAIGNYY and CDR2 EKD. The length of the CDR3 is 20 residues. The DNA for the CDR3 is TGTGCCTGTGACACGCATCCCCGAATGCTGTGGGATAGGTACACCGATAAACTCATCTTT. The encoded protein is CACDTHPRMLWDRYTDKLIF.

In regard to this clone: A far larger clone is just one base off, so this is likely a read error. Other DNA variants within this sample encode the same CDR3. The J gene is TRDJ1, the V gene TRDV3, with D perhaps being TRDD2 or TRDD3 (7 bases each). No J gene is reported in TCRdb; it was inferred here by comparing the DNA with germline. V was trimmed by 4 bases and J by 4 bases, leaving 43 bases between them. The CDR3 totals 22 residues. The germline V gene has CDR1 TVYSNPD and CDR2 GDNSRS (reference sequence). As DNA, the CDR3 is TGTGCCTGTCGAAGGCCTTCCTCAAAGGGCCTGTATTGGGGGACCGGATACGATAAACTCATCTTT. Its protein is CACRRPSSKGLYWGTGYDKLIF.

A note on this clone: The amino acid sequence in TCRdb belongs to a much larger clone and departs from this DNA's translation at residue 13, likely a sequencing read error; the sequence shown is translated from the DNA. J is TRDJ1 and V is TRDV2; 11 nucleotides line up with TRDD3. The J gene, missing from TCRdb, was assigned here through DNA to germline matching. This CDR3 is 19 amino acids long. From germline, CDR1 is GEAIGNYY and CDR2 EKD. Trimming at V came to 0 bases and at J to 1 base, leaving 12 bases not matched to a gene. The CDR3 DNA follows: TGTGCCTGTGACACCGTTTCTGGGGGATACTCCGGGTTCACCGATAAACTCATCTTT. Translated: CACDTVSGGYSGFTDKLIF.

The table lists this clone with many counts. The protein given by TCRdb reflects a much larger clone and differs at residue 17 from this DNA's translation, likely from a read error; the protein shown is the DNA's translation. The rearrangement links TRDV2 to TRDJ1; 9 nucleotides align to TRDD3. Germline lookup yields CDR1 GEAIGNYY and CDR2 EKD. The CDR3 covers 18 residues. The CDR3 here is CACDTGSLLGEHPDKLTF. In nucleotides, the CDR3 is TGTGCCTGTGACACCGGTTCCTTACTGGGGGAGCACCCCGATAAACTCACCTTT.

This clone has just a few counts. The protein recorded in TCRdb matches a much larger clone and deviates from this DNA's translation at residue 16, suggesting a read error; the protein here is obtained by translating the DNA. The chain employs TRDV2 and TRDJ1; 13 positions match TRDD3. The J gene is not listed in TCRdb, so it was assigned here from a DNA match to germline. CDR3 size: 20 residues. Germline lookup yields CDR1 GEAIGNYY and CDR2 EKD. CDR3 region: CACDTLQLGDTDSYTYKLIF. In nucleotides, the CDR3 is TGTGCCTGTGACACCCTCCAACTGGGGGATACGGATTCGTACACCTATAAACTCATCTTT.